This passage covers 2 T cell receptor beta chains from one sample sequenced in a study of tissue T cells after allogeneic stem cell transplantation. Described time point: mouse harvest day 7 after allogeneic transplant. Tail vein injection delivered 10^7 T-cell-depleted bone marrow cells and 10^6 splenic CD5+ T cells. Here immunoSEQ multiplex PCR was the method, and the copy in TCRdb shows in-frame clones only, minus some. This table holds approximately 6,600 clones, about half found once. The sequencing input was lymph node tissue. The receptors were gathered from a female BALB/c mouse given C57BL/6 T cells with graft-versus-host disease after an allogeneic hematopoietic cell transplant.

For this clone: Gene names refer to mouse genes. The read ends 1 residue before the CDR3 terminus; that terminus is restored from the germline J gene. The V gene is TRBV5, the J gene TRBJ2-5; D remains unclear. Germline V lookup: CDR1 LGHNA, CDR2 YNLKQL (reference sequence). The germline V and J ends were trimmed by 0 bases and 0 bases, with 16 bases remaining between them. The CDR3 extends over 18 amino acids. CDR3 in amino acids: CASSQDLRRRANQDTQYF. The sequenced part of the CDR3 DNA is TGTGCCAGCAGCCAAGATTTAAGAAGGAGGGCTAACCAAGACACCCAGTAC.

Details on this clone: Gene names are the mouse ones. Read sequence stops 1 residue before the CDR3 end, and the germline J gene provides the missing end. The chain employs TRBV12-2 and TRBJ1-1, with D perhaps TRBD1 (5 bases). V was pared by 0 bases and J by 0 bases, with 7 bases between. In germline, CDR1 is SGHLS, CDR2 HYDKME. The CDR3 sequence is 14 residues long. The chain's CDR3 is CASSLTGANTEVFF. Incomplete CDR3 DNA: TGTGCCAGCTCTCTCACGGGGGCAAACACAGAAGTCTTC. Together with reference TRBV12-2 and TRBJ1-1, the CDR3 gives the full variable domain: NSGVVQSPRYIIKGKGERSILKCIPISGHLSVAWYQQTQGQELKFFIQHYDKMERDKGNLPSRFSVQQFDDYHSEMNMSALELEDSAVYFCASSLTGANTEVFFGKGTRLTVV.